This T cell receptor beta chain was found in a study of CXCR3-negative and CXCR3-positive naive CD8 T cells. Study in general: The TRB read total, about 130 million, broke down to about 1.5 +/- 0.3 million reads per library. Study-wide findings and caveats: Surface CD5 matched across naive subsets, and TRB CDR3 properties served to infer TCR strength. Similarly elevated diversity marked both naive subsets, with memory CD8+ cells showing far lower diversity.

Per CD8+ T cell subset, triplicate sorts of 300,000 or so cells each were done. For this clonotype: Its target is unknown.

The authors made the TRB cDNA libraries by 5' RACE using UMI labels. TCRdb re-analyzed the 5' RACE reads; it lists each CDR3 protein once, without DNA. This sample's table reports about 45,000 distinct CDR3 sequences. Germline V gives CDR1 MNHEY, CDR2 SVGEGT. The CDR3 totals 20 residues. The TCR originated in a human donor in good health. Some clones in this sample may be carry-over from other donors' samples. The chain is built from TRBV6-2 or TRBV6-3 and TRBJ2-6. Material for sequencing was naive CXCR3- CD8+ T cells from blood. Subset meaning: CD45RO-CCR7+CD27+CD95- naive CD8+ T cells lacking CXCR3 (TNR3-). This CDR3 reads CASSYPITGGRTSGANVLTF.